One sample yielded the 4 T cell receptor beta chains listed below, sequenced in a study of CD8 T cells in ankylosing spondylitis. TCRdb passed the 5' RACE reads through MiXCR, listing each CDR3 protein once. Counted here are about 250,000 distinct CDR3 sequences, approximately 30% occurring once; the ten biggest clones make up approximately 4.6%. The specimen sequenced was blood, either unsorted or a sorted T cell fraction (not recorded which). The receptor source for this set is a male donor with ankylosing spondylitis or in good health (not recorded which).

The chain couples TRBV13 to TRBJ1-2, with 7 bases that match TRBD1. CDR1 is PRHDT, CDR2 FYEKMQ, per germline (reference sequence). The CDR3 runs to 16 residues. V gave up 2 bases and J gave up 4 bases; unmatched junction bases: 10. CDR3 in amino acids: CASSLRRTGFSYGYTF. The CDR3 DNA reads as TGTGCCAGCAGCTTACGGAGGACAGGATTTTCCTATGGCTACACCTTC.

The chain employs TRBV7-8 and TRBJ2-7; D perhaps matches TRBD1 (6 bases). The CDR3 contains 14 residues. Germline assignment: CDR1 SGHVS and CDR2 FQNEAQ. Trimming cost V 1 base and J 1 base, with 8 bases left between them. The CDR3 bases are TGTGCCAGCAGCTTAGTGACAGGATCCTACGAGCAGTACTTC. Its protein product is CASSLVTGSYEQYF.

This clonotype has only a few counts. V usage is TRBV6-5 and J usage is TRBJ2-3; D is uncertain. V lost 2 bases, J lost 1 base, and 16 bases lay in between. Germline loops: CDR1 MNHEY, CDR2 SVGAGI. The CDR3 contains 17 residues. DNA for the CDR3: TGTGCCAGCAGTTACAAAAGGCCGGGCAGTGGCACAGATACGCAGTATTTT. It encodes CASSYKRPGSGTDTQYF.

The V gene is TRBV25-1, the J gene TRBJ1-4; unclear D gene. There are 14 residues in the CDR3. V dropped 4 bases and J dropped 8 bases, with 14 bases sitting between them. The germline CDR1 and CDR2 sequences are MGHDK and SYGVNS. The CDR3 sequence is CASSAPASAEKLFF. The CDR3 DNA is TGTGCCAGCAGTGCGCCAGCAAGTGCGGAAAAACTGTTTTTT. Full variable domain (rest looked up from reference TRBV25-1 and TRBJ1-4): EADIYQTPRYLVIGTGKKITLECSQTMGHDKMYWYQQDPGMELHLIHYSYGVNSTEKGDLSSESTVSRIRTEHFPLTLESARPSHTSQYLCASSAPASAEKLFFGSGTQLSVL.